This T cell receptor beta chain was observed in a study of T cells after posttransplantation cyclophosphamide. Profiled with immunoSEQ multiplex PCR; TCRdb holds only in-frame clones, not every one. The sample yields around 1,500 clones, around four fifths seen once. V was pared by 3 bases and J by 5 bases, with 2 bases of the junction left unmatched. CDR3 length: 12 amino acids. CDR1 and CDR2 (germline): GTSNPN, SVGIG (reference sequence). Cyclophosphamide on days +3 and +4 followed busulfan-fludarabine conditioning and a marrow graft. The genes are TRBV30 and TRBJ1-1, with TRBD1 matching over 8 bases. Sample: CD4+ T cells sorted from PBMCs, taken 223 days after allogeneic stem cell transplant with posttransplant cyclophosphamide. The TCR sequence derives from a female patient in her 60s who received an allogeneic stem cell transplant from an unrelated donor, was CMV-positive, and had acute GVHD only. The T cells may partly be graft donor cells. CDR3 DNA: TGTGCCTGGAGGTACAGGGGGACTGAAGCTTTCTTT. It yields the protein CAWRYRGTEAFF.